This T cell receptor beta chain was recovered during a study of blood T cells in healthy people across ages (dated by TCRdb to 2014 to 2015). About the full investigation: In model experiments, template switching captured roughly one uniquely barcoded TCR beta cDNA molecule for every two T cells. To avoid experimental bias, donors of different ages were spread randomly across the sequencing lanes. Age-related changes in TCR beta repertoire diversity were measured in the study by deep sequencing normalized with unique cDNA molecular identifiers. The donors were split into four age groups: young (average approximately 16 years), middle-aged (39), aged (62) and long-lived (approximately 80). The study analyzed two additional independent replicas of 1 million unique cDNA reads from the same blood draw for two donors, one aged 18 to 29 and one aged 80 or older.

The donors were around 39 Caucasian individuals from Russia, aged roughly 6 to 100 years, who were systemically healthy. Approximately 11 milliliters of peripheral blood were drawn from each donor into EDTA-treated Vacutainer tubes. Ficoll-Paque density-gradient centrifugation was used to isolate PBMCs, with at least 6.5 million per sample. Total RNA was extracted from PBMCs with Trizol reagent, with at least 6 micrograms obtained per sample. The percentages of naive CD45RAhigh/CD27high T cells were determined by flow cytometry on a PBMC aliquot from every donor. Of note for this clonotype: Its antigen is not yet known. Base qualities are missing; no much larger clone stands one base away.

V ends up 5 bases short and J 8 bases short, with an unmatched junction base count of 12. The CDR1 and CDR2 encoded by the germline V gene are MDHEN and SYDVKM. The CDR3 spans 17 residues, from the cysteine through the phenylalanine. Only the CDR3 part of the read is kept: 51 bases, read in frame from the first base. General findings and caveats noted by the study authors: Estimates of total diversity based on one million sequenced T cells were regarded as lower bounds and as underestimates. The percentage of naive T cells measured by flow cytometry correlated strongly with observed TCR beta diversity. Observed TCR beta diversity per million T cells fell roughly linearly with age, and a significant reduction was already apparent by age roughly 40. Because the CMV infection status of the donors was unknown, age-related changes in expanded clonotypes may potentially have been confounded. Compared with the aged group, the long-lived group had more naive CD4+ T cells, fewer expanded clones and increased TCR diversity, suggesting age selection. Because profiling used bulk unsorted PBMCs, naive and antigen-experienced compartments could not be compared conclusively.

Libraries were made using 5' RACE. The second PCR ran for about 7 to 11 cycles and used a J-beta primer mix along with a sample-barcoded 5' primer. Each TCR beta cDNA molecule received a unique molecular identifier from a template-switch 5' adaptor carrying 12 random nucleotides. Each sample yielded at least 3 million CDR3-containing paired-end reads. First-strand cDNA was synthesized from all RNA with the Mint cDNA synthesis kit, primed by a TRBC-specific oligonucleotide. All cDNA was treated with uracil-DNA glycosylase and then went through a first 18-cycle PCR with the universal primers M1SS and BC2_uni_R. Regarding the original processing steps: Normalization of each sample was performed by random selection of 1 million high-quality reads, each carrying a distinct molecular identifier. Reads with shared molecular identifiers were discarded instead of being binned into consensus sequences. CDR3 identification, clonotype clustering and error correction used MiTCR with a Q25 quality threshold and the strictest error-elimination algorithm. A nonparametric unseen species model with Euler transformation was used to estimate lower-bound total TCR beta diversity. The public reads were run again by TCRdb, first through fastp at Q25 and then through MiXCR, and only productive beta chains were kept. Every CDR3 protein is listed once, alongside the most common genes and DNA of its rows. The V and J calls shown here were made by TCRdb, not taken from the authors' results. The sample profile shows some 1.8 million distinct CDR3 sequences; 35% to 50% of them were found once. The ten top clones hold 20% to 25% of the sample.

Sequencing input: blood. The chain is encoded by TRBV28 joined to TRBJ2-1; 13 central bases correspond to TRBD2. The clonotype comes from a human donor in good health. CDR3 sequence: CASSPGLAGPSSHEQFF. The bases read TGTGCCAGCAGTCCGGGACTAGCGGGGCCTTCCTCCCATGAGCAGTTCTTC.